A single sample gave rise to the 5 T cell receptor beta chains below, sequenced in a study of CD8 T cells in ankylosing spondylitis. No cognate antigen is known for these TCRs. Study-wide results and caveats: A motif in TCR beta, a set of under ten highly homologous variants, appeared characteristic of ankylosing spondylitis blood.

In TCRdb, the 5' RACE reads were re-called with MiXCR into one record per CDR3 protein. The table lists roughly 700,000 distinct CDR3 sequences, roughly 20% of them singletons. The sequencing input was blood, either unsorted or a sorted T cell fraction (not recorded which). The receptors were sampled from a male donor with ankylosing spondylitis.

The chain recombines TRBV20-1 with TRBJ1-4; D is possibly TRBD1 (5 bases). Trimming took 3 bases from V and 7 from J, leaving 15 bases between them. This CDR3 region has 14 residues. Per germline, CDR1 DFQATT and CDR2 SNEGSKA (reference sequence). DNA for the CDR3: TGCAGTGCTAGGCTTGGTCAGGGTGGTGAAAAACTGTTTTTT. This sequence encodes CSARLGQGGEKLFF.

This chain links TRBV27 with TRBJ2-1; 9 bases map to TRBD2. The CDR3 length is 14 residues. V shed 5 bases and J 6 bases; nucleotides not matched to a gene: 5. CDR1 MNHEY and CDR2 SMNVEV come from the germline V gene (reference sequence). The CDR3 coding sequence is TGTGCCAGCAGTGGCGGGGGGGCCTCCAATGAGCAGTTCTTC. Its protein product is CASSGGGASNEQFF.

This clonotype has a single count. A much larger clonotype is one base distant, so this may be a read error. V and J are TRBV28 and TRBJ1-4; possible D gene TRBD1, 5 bases. The CDR3 runs 15 residues. The germline V gene encodes CDR1 MDHEN and CDR2 SYDVKM. Trimming took off 6 bases at V and 12 bases at J, with 23 bases between the two ends. In DNA, the CDR3 is TGTGCCAGCAGCCCCGGTTCGGGGACGGGAGAAGAACTGTTTTTT. This sequence encodes CASSPGSGTGEELFF.

The chain is built from TRBV20-1 and TRBJ2-3, with D maybe TRBD1 (7 bases). V shed 1 base and J shed 11 bases, with 46 bases lying between them. The length of the CDR3 is 23 residues. Germline V gives CDR1 DFQATT, CDR2 SNEGSKA (reference sequence). CDR3: CSARVSPGQPTPGDLRKGLRQYF. CDR3 nucleotides: TGCAGTGCTAGAGTAAGCCCGGGACAGCCCACCCCTGGGGACTTGCGGAAGGGTCTACGGCAGTATTTT.

This clonotype was recorded at least ten times. The V and J genes are TRBV28 and TRBJ2-7; unclear D gene. The CDR3 is 17 amino acids. Trimming stripped 5 bases from V and 4 bases from J, with 24 bases between. The germline V gene has CDR1 MDHEN and CDR2 SYDVKM. CDR3 amino acids: CASSATHPSPKWYEQYF. CDR3 bases: TGTGCCAGCAGTGCTACCCACCCTAGTCCGAAGTGGTACGAGCAGTACTTC.